Listed here are 21 T cell receptor beta chains from one sample, sequenced in a study of glioma-infiltrating T cells after dendritic cell vaccination. Only in-frame clones appear in the TCRdb table, and some are missing; sequencing was by immunoSEQ multiplex PCR. The profile covers roughly 100,000 clones, with roughly 79% appearing a single time and approximately 12% taken by the ten largest. The sample here was blood, taken before dendritic cell vaccination. These TCRs come from a human donor with glioblastoma.

In this sample, this clone turned up a few times. The chain uses TRBV7-9 and TRBJ1-4; tentatively, D is TRBD1 (6 bases). V lost 5 bases and J 2 bases, leaving 18 bases between the germline ends. This CDR3 comprises 17 residues. Per germline, CDR1 SEHNR and CDR2 FQNEAQ (reference sequence). The CDR3 nucleotides read TGTGCCAGCAGCCTCGTCTGGGGGCGCGGGACTAATGAAAAACTGTTTTTT. Residues: CASSLVWGRGTNEKLFF.

This clone was seen only a few times. This chain connects TRBV10-3 to TRBJ2-2; TRBD2 matches at 7 bases. V lost 8 bases and J lost 1; bases outside the gene matches: 7. Germline values: CDR1 ENHRY, CDR2 SYGVKD. The CDR3 contains 15 residues. Here the CDR3 reads CAIGGGPRNTGELFF. CDR3 DNA: TGTGCCATCGGGGGGGGACCTAGGAACACCGGGGAGCTGTTTTTT.

This chain connects TRBV18 to TRBJ1-3; D is uncertain. The V end lost 1 base, the J end lost 0 bases, and 7 bases lay between the germline ends. Germline lookup yields CDR1 KGHSH and CDR2 LQKENI. The CDR3 has 15 residues. The CDR3 DNA reads TGTGCCAGCTCACCACTGGCGGACTCTGGAAACACCATATATTTT. Its protein product is CASSPLADSGNTIYF. The full variable domain, with the rest looked up from reference TRBV18 and TRBJ1-3, is NAGVMQNPRHLVRRRGQEARLRCSPMKGHSHVYWYRQLPEEGLKFMVYLQKENIIDESGMPKERFSAEFPKEGPSILRIQQVVRGDSAAYFCASSPLADSGNTIYFGEGSWLTVV.

The V gene is TRBV5-4, the J gene TRBJ2-2; perhaps TRBD1 as D (5 bases). The CDR3 consists of 15 residues. The germline V gene encodes CDR1 SGHNT and CDR2 YYREEE (reference sequence). V was pared by 7 bases and J by 3 bases, with 16 bases between. The CDR3: CASGAGQFDTGELFF. CDR3 nucleotide sequence: TGTGCCAGCGGGGCTGGTCAGTTTGACACCGGGGAGCTGTTTTTT. The whole variable domain, filled in from reference TRBV5-4 and TRBJ2-2, reads ETGVTQSPTHLIKTRGQQVTLRCSSQSGHNTVSWYQQALGQGPQFIFQYYREEENGRGNFPPRFSGLQFPNYSSELNVNALELDDSALYLCASGAGQFDTGELFFGEGSRLTVL.

This chain connects TRBV4-1 to TRBJ1-4; possibly TRBD1 for D (6 bases). CDR1 is MGHRA, CDR2 YSYEKL, per germline. The V end was cut by 1 base, the J end by 0 bases, with 12 bases between. The CDR3 has 17 residues. CDR3 sequence reads: CASSQGHRQATNEKLFF. In DNA, the CDR3 is TGCGCCAGCAGCCAAGGACACCGACAGGCAACTAATGAAAAACTGTTTTTT.

This clone was seen a single time. The rearrangement links TRBV13 to TRBJ1-1; the D is unclear. Trimming pared 0 bases from V and 11 bases from J, leaving 10 bases between. The CDR3 is 12 residues long. CDR1 is PRHDT, CDR2 FYEKMQ, per germline (reference sequence). CDR3 bases: TGTGCCAGCAGCTTAGGGAGTTGGGAGGCTTTCTTT. Residues: CASSLGSWEAFF.

The gene calls are TRBV15 and TRBJ1-4; 8 bases are shared with TRBD1. V dropped 1 base and J dropped 8; count of bases not matched to a gene: 3. CDR1 is LNHNV, CDR2 YYDKDF, per germline (reference sequence). The CDR3 spans 14 residues. The CDR3 sequence is CATSRAGGQEKLFF. As DNA, the CDR3 is TGTGCCACCAGCAGAGCAGGGGGCCAGGAAAAACTGTTTTTT.

The V and J genes are TRBV2 and TRBJ2-5; D is uncertain. The CDR3 covers 13 residues. V dropped 7 bases and J dropped 3 bases, with 12 bases sitting between them. Germline assignment: CDR1 SNHLY and CDR2 FYNNEI. CDR3 in amino acids: CASMGWQKETQYF. The DNA of the CDR3 is TGTGCCAGCATGGGCTGGCAGAAAGAGACCCAGTACTTC.

The chain has TRBV2 and TRBJ1-3; weak D call: TRBD1 (6 bases). There are 15 residues in the CDR3. Germline V gene lookup returns CDR1 SNHLY and CDR2 FYNNEI. V gave up 2 bases and J gave up 2 bases, with 10 bases separating them. The CDR3 DNA reads as TGTGCCAGCAGTGAAACCAGGGGCCCTGGAAACACCATATATTTT. Its protein product is CASSETRGPGNTIYF. Supplemented by reference TRBV2 and TRBJ1-3, the full variable domain reads EPEVTQTPSHQVTQMGQEVILRCVPISNHLYFYWYRQILGQKVEFLVSFYNNEISEKSEIFDDQFSVERPDGSNFTLKIRSTKLEDSAMYFCASSETRGPGNTIYFGEGSWLTVV.

The gene calls are TRBV23-1 and TRBJ2-2; TRBD2 matches 10 bases. TRBV23-1 carries the ORF label, with uncertain function. The CDR3 contains 20 residues. V gave up 6 bases and J gave up 8 bases; unmatched junction bases: 24. CDR3 sequence: CASSQTGTSELGRVAGELFF. The CDR3 DNA follows: TGCGCCAGCAGCCAGACGGGGACTAGCGAGCTCGGGCGGGTGGCGGGGGAGCTGTTTTTT.

This rearrangement joins TRBV6-5 to TRBJ2-2, with D perhaps TRBD2 (7 bases). The germline CDR1 and CDR2 sequences are MNHEY and SVGAGI. The CDR3 totals 14 residues. Trimming cost V 6 bases and J 4 bases, with 12 bases left between them. The DNA of the CDR3 is TGTGCCAGCAGGCGGAGGGGGGGCACCGGGGAGCTGTTTTTT. It yields the protein CASRRRGGTGELFF.

The chain is built from TRBV5-1 and TRBJ2-1; TRBD2 agrees at 14 bases. Germline loops: CDR1 SGHRS, CDR2 YFSETQ. V gave up 4 bases and J gave up 8 bases; unmatched junction bases: 11. The CDR3 contains 17 residues. For the CDR3, the DNA is TGCGCCAGCAGCCGATTGACTAGCGGGGGGGCATTCGATGAGCAGTTCTTC. Translation: CASSRLTSGGAFDEQFF.

About this clone: The junction and the germline gene differ at one end; a read error may be behind it. V usage is TRBV10-1 and J usage is TRBJ2-7, with 7 bases that match TRBD1. This CDR3 spans 13 amino acids. The V gene's germline CDR1 is WNHNN and CDR2 SYGVQD (reference sequence). This CDR3 is CATSPGQNYEQYF. As DNA, the CDR3 is TGCGCCACCAGTCCGGGACAGAACTACGAGCAGTACTTC.

V is TRBV30 and J is TRBJ1-1; D is undetermined. CDR1 and CDR2 (germline): GTSNPN, SVGIG (reference sequence). The CDR3 loop spans 14 amino acids. The germline V and J ends were trimmed by 0 bases and 1 base, with 9 bases remaining between them. CDR3 amino acids: CAWSVAETNTEAFF. As DNA, the CDR3 is TGTGCCTGGAGTGTCGCAGAAACGAACACTGAAGCTTTCTTT.

The chain carries TRBV7-9 and TRBJ2-5; D not certain. This CDR3 spans 13 amino acids. Germline V gene data show CDR1 as SEHNR and CDR2 as FQNEAQ (reference sequence). V was cut by 0 bases and J by 5 bases, with 7 bases left in between. CDR3 sequence: CASSLAGAETQYF. The CDR3 bases are TGTGCCAGCAGCTTAGCCGGTGCGGAGACCCAGTACTTC.

V and J are TRBV30 and TRBJ1-2; TRBD1 aligns across 9 bases. The V and J ends lost 3 bases and 0 bases, in that order; junction bases with no gene match: 2. The CDR3 extends over 14 amino acids. Germline V gives CDR1 GTSNPN, CDR2 SVGIG (reference sequence). CDR3 DNA sequence: TGTGCCTGGAGGGGGACAGGGTCTAACTATGGCTACACCTTC. Translating it yields CAWRGTGSNYGYTF.

The chain has TRBV15 and TRBJ1-2; no clear D gene. V lost 1 base to trimming and J lost 3 bases, with 9 bases between them. The germline V gene has CDR1 LNHNV and CDR2 YYDKDF (reference sequence). The CDR3 has 14 residues. The CDR3 spells CATSRGIVDYGYTF. As DNA, the CDR3 is TGTGCCACCAGCAGAGGCATAGTAGACTATGGCTACACCTTC.

The CDR3 DNA sequence: TGTGCCAGCAGCTTAGCTGGCAGCTATGGCTACACCTTC. This codes for CASSLAGSYGYTF. The chain combines TRBV7-8 with TRBJ1-2; D unclear. V was trimmed by 0 bases and J by 4 bases, leaving 6 bases between them. The CDR3 sequence is 13 residues long. Germline values: CDR1 SGHVS, CDR2 FQNEAQ.

This chain joins TRBV30 and TRBJ1-1; 8 bases line up with TRBD1. This CDR3 contains 15 residues. V trimming: 0 bases; J trimming: 5 bases; junction bases outside the gene matches: 8. Germline values: CDR1 GTSNPN, CDR2 SVGIG (reference sequence). CDR3 amino acids: CAWSVGATGETEAFF. CDR3 nucleotide sequence: TGTGCCTGGAGTGTAGGGGCGACAGGGGAAACTGAAGCTTTCTTT.

This rearrangement joins TRBV5-4 to TRBJ2-1; 9 bases are shared with TRBD2. The CDR3 extends over 16 amino acids. CDR1 is SGHNT and CDR2 is YYREEE in the germline V gene (reference sequence). With 4 bases clipped from V and 4 bases from J, the junction kept 9 bases outside the gene matches. The CDR3 loop reads CASSPEPSGEYNEQFF. CDR3 sequence (DNA): TGTGCCAGCAGCCCGGAGCCTAGCGGGGAGTACAATGAGCAGTTCTTC. Together with reference TRBV5-4 and TRBJ2-1, the CDR3 gives the full variable domain: ETGVTQSPTHLIKTRGQQVTLRCSSQSGHNTVSWYQQALGQGPQFIFQYYREEENGRGNFPPRFSGLQFPNYSSELNVNALELDDSALYLCASSPEPSGEYNEQFFGPGTRLTVL.

The chain links TRBV30 to TRBJ1-2; 9 nucleotides agree with TRBD1. Trimming at V came to 6 bases and at J to 8 bases, leaving 10 bases not matched to a gene. CDR1 and CDR2 from the germline V gene are GTSNPN and SVGIG (reference sequence). The CDR3 consists of 13 residues. CDR3 residues: CACPRDRVGGYTF. In DNA form, the CDR3 reads TGTGCCTGTCCCCGGGACAGGGTTGGCGGCTACACCTTC.